What follows are 22 T cell receptor beta chains derived from one specimen sequenced in a study of response to subunit inactivated influenza vaccine. TCRdb ran MiXCR on the RT-PCR reads and lists one entry per CDR3 protein. This sample has 400,000 to 550,000 distinct CDR3 sequences, with about 25% found just once. Specimen: CD4+ T cells sorted from PBMCs, collected 4 to 6 days after vaccination. These receptors were collected from a man between 50 and 59 years old who received an inactivated influenza vaccine.

This clonotype has ten or more counts. The chain couples TRBV7-9 to TRBJ2-5; D call uncertain. CDR3 size: 16 residues. V was pared by 2 bases and J by 1 base, with 14 bases between. CDR1 SEHNR and CDR2 FQNEAQ come from the germline V gene (reference sequence). CDR3 residues: CASSLIVWGGQETQYF. CDR3 nucleotides: TGTGCCAGCAGCTTAATTGTGTGGGGTGGCCAAGAGACCCAGTACTTC.

The chain's CDR3 is CAWRTSRYNEQFF. The CDR3 bases are TGTGCCTGGAGAACTAGCAGATACAATGAGCAGTTCTTC. The chain has TRBV30 and TRBJ2-1; maybe TRBD2 (6 bases). CDR1 is GTSNPN, CDR2 SVGIG, per germline (reference sequence). The V and J ends lost 3 bases and 4 bases respectively, with 10 bases between them. The CDR3 is 13 amino acids.

CDR3 region: CSGRDRGYEQYF. In DNA, the CDR3 is TGCAGTGGTCGGGACAGGGGCTACGAGCAGTACTTC. The chain couples TRBV20-1 to TRBJ2-7; TRBD1 matches 10 bases. J gave up 3 bases and V 7 bases, and 3 bases lay outside the gene matches. CDR3 length: 12 amino acids. The germline V gene has CDR1 DFQATT and CDR2 SNEGSKA (reference sequence).

The genes are TRBV27 and TRBJ1-1; D possibly corresponds to TRBD1 (5 bases). V lost 11 bases, J lost 1 base, and 14 bases lay in between. This CDR3 comprises 13 residues. Germline-derived CDR1 and CDR2 are MNHEY and SMNVEV (reference sequence). CDR3 nucleotide sequence: TGTGCCTCGCACGGGCAGGGGAACACTGAAGCTTTCTTT. Protein product: CASHGQGNTEAFF.

The rearrangement links TRBV3-1 to TRBJ2-3, with D uncertain. The CDR3 runs to 15 residues. The germline CDR1 and CDR2 sequences are LGHDT and YNNKEL (reference sequence). Trimming removed 1 base from V and 2 bases from J, with 10 bases in between. The CDR3 bases are TGTGCCAGCAGCCAAGGAACCTCTACCACAGATACGCAGTATTTT. Protein: CASSQGTSTTDTQYF.

This chain connects TRBV4-3 to TRBJ2-3, with 13 bases fitting TRBD2. The CDR3 totals 16 residues. The J segment lost 4 bases and the V segment lost 0 bases, leaving 1 base of the junction unmatched. From germline, CDR1 is LGHNA and CDR2 YSLEER. The CDR3 region is CASSQELAGGADTQYF. DNA of the CDR3: TGCGCCAGCAGCCAAGAACTAGCGGGAGGGGCAGATACGCAGTATTTT.

The rearrangement joins TRBV24-1 to TRBJ2-5; TRBD2 matches 7 bases. Trimming cost V 2 bases and J 7 bases; bases outside gene matches: 12. The CDR3 has 16 residues. Germline V gene lookup returns CDR1 KGHDR and CDR2 SFDVKD. The CDR3 DNA follows: TGTGCCACCAGTGATTCCCTCCGCGCGGGGGTATTGACCCAGTACTTC. This codes for CATSDSLRAGVLTQYF.

The chain employs TRBV7-2 and TRBJ2-6; no firm D call. The CDR3 covers 17 residues. Trimming removed 5 bases at V and 0 bases at J, with 14 bases between. Germline assignment: CDR1 SGHTA and CDR2 FQGNSA. Written as DNA, the CDR3 is TGTGCCAGCAGCCCCCGACACCTATTCTCTGGGGCCAACGTCCTGACTTTC. As protein: CASSPRHLFSGANVLTF.

The CDR3 here is CSVPKPGQGTYEQYF. As DNA, the CDR3 is TGCAGCGTTCCAAAGCCGGGACAGGGAACATACGAGCAGTACTTC. The chain joins TRBV29-1 to TRBJ2-7, with TRBD1 matching over 9 bases. The CDR3 sequence is 15 residues long. Germline trimming cut 5 bases from V and 4 bases from J; bases unmatched to any gene: 12. Germline loops: CDR1 SQVTM, CDR2 ANQGSEA.

This chain uses TRBV7-9 with TRBJ1-5; perhaps TRBD1 as D (5 bases). The V gene's germline CDR1 is SEHNR and CDR2 FQNEAQ (reference sequence). V was shortened by 1 base and J by 5 bases, with 15 bases between the two germline ends. This CDR3 has 16 residues. The CDR3 spells CASSLGSGSYDQPQHF. The DNA for the CDR3 is TGTGCCAGCAGCTTAGGTTCAGGGAGCTATGATCAGCCCCAGCATTTT.

This rearrangement joins TRBV7-9 to TRBJ1-2; 7 positions agree with TRBD1. Germline-derived CDR1 and CDR2 are SEHNR and FQNEAQ (reference sequence). The CDR3 extends over 14 amino acids. J was trimmed by 6 bases and V by 5 bases; bases with no gene match: 9. CDR3 in DNA: TGTGCCAGCAGCCGATACAGGGGCGGAGATGGCTACACCTTC. Its translation: CASSRYRGGDGYTF.

This clonotype was found a few times. V usage is TRBV29-1 and J usage is TRBJ2-3; a weak D match, TRBD1 (6 bases). Trimming shortened V by 2 bases and J by 4 bases, and 10 bases separated the two germline ends. Germline CDR1 and CDR2: SQVTM and ANQGSEA. The CDR3 runs to 13 residues. The CDR3 protein is CSVERGGADTQYF. The CDR3 DNA is TGCAGCGTTGAAAGAGGGGGAGCAGATACGCAGTATTTT.

J is TRBJ2-5 and V is TRBV20-1, with D tentatively TRBD2 (6 bases). The ends were cut back, 3 bases at V and 7 bases at J, with 15 bases in the middle. This CDR3 has 13 residues. CDR1 is DFQATT and CDR2 is SNEGSKA in the germline V gene (reference sequence). CDR3 sequence: CSASGDSRGTQYF. CDR3 in DNA: TGCAGTGCTAGTGGGGACTCGAGGGGGACCCAGTACTTC.

This clonotype has only a few counts. The chain recombines TRBV20-1 with TRBJ1-5; 10 bases fit TRBD1. With 4 bases clipped from V and 5 bases from J, the junction kept 2 bases outside the gene matches. CDR1 and CDR2 (germline): DFQATT, SNEGSKA (reference sequence). There are 13 residues in the CDR3. The CDR3 is CSATGTGDQPQHF. In DNA form, the CDR3 reads TGCAGTGCTACCGGGACAGGGGATCAGCCCCAGCATTTT.

The chain joins TRBV6-1 to TRBJ2-7, with 8 positions matching TRBD1. The CDR3 consists of 15 residues. Germline values: CDR1 MNHNS, CDR2 SASEGT. Trimming took 2 bases from V and 6 from J; bases not matched to a gene: 9. The chain's CDR3 is CASSERQGLASEQYF. The CDR3 bases are TGTGCCAGCAGTGAACGACAGGGGCTCGCCTCCGAGCAGTACTTC.

The gene calls are TRBV20-1 and TRBJ2-7, with TRBD2 matching 12 bases. V was clipped by 5 bases and J by 2 bases; unmatched bases: 7. Germline V lookup: CDR1 DFQATT, CDR2 SNEGSKA (reference sequence). CDR3 length: 15 residues. CDR3 in amino acids: CSAPSGLAGTYEQYF. In nucleotides, the CDR3 is TGCAGTGCTCCTTCGGGACTAGCGGGCACCTACGAGCAGTACTTC.

This chain links TRBV6-2 or TRBV6-3 with TRBJ2-2; D unclear. CDR3 size: 15 residues. The ends were cut back, 7 bases at V and 0 bases at J, with 12 bases in the middle. Germline values: CDR1 MNHEY, CDR2 SVGEGT. This CDR3 is CASKMDGTNTGELFF. The CDR3 coding sequence is TGTGCCAGCAAGATGGATGGAACGAACACCGGGGAGCTGTTTTTT.

The V call is TRBV7-2, the J call TRBJ2-4; D may correspond to TRBD1 or TRBD2 (5 bases each). Trimming removed 1 base from V and 6 bases from J, with 13 bases in between. The CDR3 has 15 residues. Germline lookup yields CDR1 SGHTA and CDR2 FQGNSA. DNA for the CDR3: TGTGCCAGCAGCTTAGGTGTAGGGGCGGGAAACATTCAGTACTTC. Translated, it gives CASSLGVGAGNIQYF.

The chain recombines TRBV9 with TRBJ2-5; 7 nucleotides match TRBD2. Germline V lookup: CDR1 SGDLS, CDR2 YYNGEE. CDR3 length: 14 residues. J was trimmed by 5 bases and V by 2 bases; bases with no gene match: 6. The CDR3 sequence: CASSVGPGGETQYF. The CDR3 DNA reads as TGTGCCAGCAGCGTCGGCCCGGGAGGTGAGACCCAGTACTTC.

This chain uses TRBV20-1 with TRBJ2-3, with 7 bases aligning to TRBD1. Germline V CDR1 and CDR2: DFQATT, SNEGSKA (reference sequence). This CDR3 has 13 residues. With 5 bases clipped from V and 4 bases from J, the junction kept 6 bases outside the gene matches. Written as DNA, the CDR3 is TGCAGTGCTCCACAGGGGTACCCAGATACGCAGTATTTT. Translating gives CSAPQGYPDTQYF.

This clonotype showed up just a few times. The chain links TRBV6-1 to TRBJ2-2; 9 positions agree with TRBD1. The CDR3 is made up of 15 amino acids. Germline V gene sequence: CDR1 MNHNS, CDR2 SASEGT. V lost 5 bases, J lost 5 bases, and 6 bases stayed unmatched. This chain's CDR3 is CASSTQGAWTGELFF. The CDR3 DNA follows: TGTGCCAGCAGTACACAGGGGGCTTGGACCGGGGAGCTGTTTTTT.

This clonotype occurred many times. V gene TRBV7-2 combines with J gene TRBJ1-1; 8 bases are shared with TRBD1. Germline CDR1 reads SGHTA; CDR2 reads FQGNSA. V lost 3 bases and J lost 0; bases outside the gene matches: 0. The CDR3 consists of 14 residues. CDR3 in amino acids: CASSLDRVNTEAFF. For the CDR3, the DNA is TGTGCCAGCAGCTTGGACAGGGTGAACACTGAAGCTTTCTTT.